One and the same sample provided the 9 T cell receptor beta chains below, sequenced in a study of blood T cell repertoires in COVID-19. TCRdb's copy holds only in-frame clones and misses some; the assay was immunoSEQ multiplex PCR. The sample contains 150,000 to 200,000 clones, 75% to 90% of which appear only once. The sequencing input was peripheral blood. Source of these receptors: a man in his 70s with active or convalescent COVID-19.

V gene TRBV3-1 (or the pseudogene TRBV3-2) combines with J gene TRBJ1-2; a possible D gene is TRBD1 (5 bases). Germline-derived CDR1 and CDR2 are LGHDT and YNNKEL (reference sequence). The CDR3 is 14 amino acids. Trimming pared 1 base from V and 10 bases from J, leaving 16 bases between. CDR3 sequence (DNA): TGTGCCAGCAGCCAAGTGCAGGGCGACAGCTACTACACCTTC. Amino acids: CASSQVQGDSYYTF.

The CDR3 sequence: CASSFWTGGYDNYGYTF. The CDR3 DNA follows: TGTGCCAGCAGTTTCTGGACAGGGGGCTACGATAACTATGGCTACACCTTC. The chain has TRBV28 and TRBJ1-2; TRBD1 matches at 11 bases. J gave up 1 base and V 3 bases, and 7 bases lay outside the gene matches. CDR1 is MDHEN, CDR2 SYDVKM, per germline. The CDR3 loop spans 17 amino acids.

V is TRBV24-1 and J is TRBJ2-5; a possible D gene is TRBD2 (5 bases). Germline V gives CDR1 KGHDR, CDR2 SFDVKD. V lost 3 bases to trimming and J lost 7 bases, with 17 bases between them. The CDR3 is 15 amino acids. CDR3 sequence: CATSDRLGGSGTQYF. The CDR3 DNA reads as TGTGCCACCAGTGATCGTTTAGGAGGTTCTGGGACCCAGTACTTC.

This chain uses TRBV28 with TRBJ1-3; D perhaps matches TRBD1 (6 bases). Trimming took off 3 bases at V and 2 bases at J, with 11 bases between the two ends. This CDR3 contains 15 residues. The V gene's germline CDR1 is MDHEN and CDR2 SYDVKM. The CDR3 loop reads CASSLVPGAGNTIYF. The CDR3 region has the DNA TGTGCCAGCAGTTTGGTTCCAGGGGCTGGAAACACCATATATTTT.

V usage is TRBV30 and J usage is TRBJ2-3; 11 bases map to TRBD1. This CDR3 contains 15 residues. CDR1 is GTSNPN and CDR2 is SVGIG in the germline V gene (reference sequence). Unmatched junction bases numbered 4, after V lost 0 bases and J lost 5 bases. In DNA, the CDR3 is TGTGCCTGGAGTGTCGGACAGGGGGCTGGAGATACGCAGTATTTT. Amino acids: CAWSVGQGAGDTQYF.

This clone occurred many times. The J gene is TRBJ2-1, the V gene TRBV5-8, with 8 bases lining up with TRBD2. This CDR3 is 13 amino acids long. Trimming removed 4 bases from V and 15 bases from J; junction bases left unmatched: 12. Germline assignment: CDR1 SGHTS and CDR2 YDEGEE. In nucleotides, the CDR3 is TGTGCCAGCAGCAATGACCGGACGGGAGGGTCGTTCTTC. Translating gives CASSNDRTGGSFF.

This sequence joins TRBV7-8 and TRBJ2-2, with TRBD2 matching over 15 bases. V lost 5 bases, J lost 4 bases, and 8 bases stayed unmatched. Germline V gives CDR1 SGHVS, CDR2 FQNEAQ. The CDR3 has 18 residues. CDR3 coding DNA: TGTGCCAGCAGCCAGAGGACTAGCGGGAGGGGTGGCACCGGGGAGCTGTTTTTT. Its translation is CASSQRTSGRGGTGELFF.

This clone was found a few times. The CDR3 loop is CATTLPWGEETQYF. The CDR3 bases are TGTGCCACCACCCTCCCCTGGGGGGAGGAGACCCAGTACTTC. The chain combines TRBV15 with TRBJ2-5; the D gene is possibly TRBD2 (6 bases). V lost 7 bases and J lost 5, with 17 bases in between. In germline, CDR1 is LNHNV, CDR2 YYDKDF (reference sequence). This CDR3 is 14 amino acids long.

The CDR3 coding sequence is TGCAGCGTTGCGAGGGCTCGCACTGAAGCTTTCTTT. Translating it yields CSVARARTEAFF. The chain joins TRBV29-1 to TRBJ1-1; D remains ambiguous. In germline, CDR1 is SQVTM, CDR2 ANQGSEA. The CDR3 totals 12 residues. Trimming stripped 4 bases from V and 4 bases from J, with 10 bases between. Full variable domain (missing parts from reference TRBV29-1 and TRBJ1-1): SAVISQKPSRDICQRGTSLTIQCQVDSQVTMMFWYRQQPGQSLTLIATANQGSEATYESGFVIDKFPISRPNLTFSTLTVSNMSPEDSSIYLCSVARARTEAFFGQGTRLTVV.